In this sample, the clone carrying this TCR beta chain turned up a few times. What it recognizes is unknown. This CDR3 is built from 15 residues. Trimming took 4 bases from V and 8 from J, leaving 18 bases between them. CDR1 is SGHKS, CDR2 YYEKEE, per germline (reference sequence). This sample was taken from a study of T cells after yellow fever vaccination. Study-level information: Where fractions had low cell numbers, libraries were prepared from them with the SMART-Seq v4 Ultra Low Input RNA kit. The study, taken as a whole, reports: Contaminating bulk clonotypes could be abundant in FACS-sorted repertoires.

TCRdb reprocessed the 5' RACE reads with MiXCR, giving one entry per CDR3 protein. Of some 670,000 distinct CDR3 sequences listed, roughly 12% are singletons. The V and J genes are TRBV5-5 and TRBJ1-4; D gene ambiguous. The TCR sequence derives from a man aged 25-40 years who received the YFV17D yellow fever vaccine. The sequencing used PBMCs, collected on the day of the yellow fever booster vaccination. The CDR3 spells CASSLAWSEGEKLFF. The CDR3 region has the DNA TGTGCCAGCAGCCTTGCATGGTCGGAGGGAGAAAAACTGTTTTTT.